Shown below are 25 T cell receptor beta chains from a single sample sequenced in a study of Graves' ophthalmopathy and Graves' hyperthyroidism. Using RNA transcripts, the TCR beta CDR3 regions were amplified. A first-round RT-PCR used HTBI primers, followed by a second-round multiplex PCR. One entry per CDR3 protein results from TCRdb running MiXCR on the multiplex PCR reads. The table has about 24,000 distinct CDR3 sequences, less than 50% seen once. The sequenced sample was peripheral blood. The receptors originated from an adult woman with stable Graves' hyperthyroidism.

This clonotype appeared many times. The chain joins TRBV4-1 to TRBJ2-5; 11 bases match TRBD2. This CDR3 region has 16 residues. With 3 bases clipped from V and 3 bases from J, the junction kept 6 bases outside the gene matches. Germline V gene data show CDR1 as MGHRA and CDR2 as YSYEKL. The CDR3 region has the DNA TGCGCCAGCAGCCACTTGGGGGGACTAGCGGAAGAGACCCAGTACTTC. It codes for CASSHLGGLAEETQYF.

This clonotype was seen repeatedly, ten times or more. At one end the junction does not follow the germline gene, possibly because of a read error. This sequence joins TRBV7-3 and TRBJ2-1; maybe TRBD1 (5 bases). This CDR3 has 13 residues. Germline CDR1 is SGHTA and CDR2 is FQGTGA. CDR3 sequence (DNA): TGTGTCAGCAGCTTATCAGGGTACAATGAGCAGTTCTTC. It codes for CVSSLSGYNEQFF.

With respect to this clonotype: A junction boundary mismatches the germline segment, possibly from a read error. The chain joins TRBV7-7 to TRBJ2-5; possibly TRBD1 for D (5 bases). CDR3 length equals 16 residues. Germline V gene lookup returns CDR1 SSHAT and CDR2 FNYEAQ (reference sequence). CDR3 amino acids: CASSSQSRGEQETQYF. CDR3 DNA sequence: TGTGCTAGCAGCTCACAATCTAGGGGCGAGCAAGAGACCCAGTACTTC.

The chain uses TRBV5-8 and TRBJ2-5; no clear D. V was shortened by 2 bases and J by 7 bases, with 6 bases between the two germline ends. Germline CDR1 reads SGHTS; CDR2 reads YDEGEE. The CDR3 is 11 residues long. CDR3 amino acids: CASSFDGTQYF. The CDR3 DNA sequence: TGTGCCAGCAGCTTTGATGGGACCCAGTACTTC.

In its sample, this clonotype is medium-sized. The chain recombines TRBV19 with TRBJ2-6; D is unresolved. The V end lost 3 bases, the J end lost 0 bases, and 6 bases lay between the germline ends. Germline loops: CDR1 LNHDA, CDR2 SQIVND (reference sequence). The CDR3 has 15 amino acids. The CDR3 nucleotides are TGTGCCAGTAGTATGTGGGGCTCTGGGGCCAACGTCCTGACTTTC. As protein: CASSMWGSGANVLTF.

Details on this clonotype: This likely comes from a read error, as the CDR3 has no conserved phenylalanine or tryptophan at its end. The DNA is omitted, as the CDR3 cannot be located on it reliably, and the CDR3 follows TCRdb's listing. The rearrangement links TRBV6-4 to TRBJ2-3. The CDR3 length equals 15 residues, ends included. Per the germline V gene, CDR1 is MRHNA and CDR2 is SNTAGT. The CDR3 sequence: CASSDSSGSTDTRYL.

The CDR3 reads CASRKDRVSYEQYF. As DNA, the CDR3 is TGTGCCAGTAGAAAGGACAGGGTCTCCTACGAGCAGTACTTC. The chain is built from TRBV19 and TRBJ2-7; 8 bases are shared with TRBD1. The CDR3 sequence is 14 residues long. The junction had 4 bases not matched to a gene; V was cut back by 6 bases and J by 0 bases. Germline CDR1 is LNHDA and CDR2 is SQIVND (reference sequence).

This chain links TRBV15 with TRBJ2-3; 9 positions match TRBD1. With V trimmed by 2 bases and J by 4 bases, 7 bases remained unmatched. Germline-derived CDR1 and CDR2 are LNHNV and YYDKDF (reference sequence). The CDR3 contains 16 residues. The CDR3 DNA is TGTGCCACCAGCAGAAAACGGGACAGGGTCTCAGATACGCAGTATTTT. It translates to CATSRKRDRVSDTQYF.

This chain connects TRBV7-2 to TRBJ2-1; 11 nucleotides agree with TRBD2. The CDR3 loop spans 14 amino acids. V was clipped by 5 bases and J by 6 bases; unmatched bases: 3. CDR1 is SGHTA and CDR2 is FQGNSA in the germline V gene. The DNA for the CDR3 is TGTGCCAGCAGCGGGACTAGCGGCCGCAATGAGCAGTTCTTC. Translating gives CASSGTSGRNEQFF.

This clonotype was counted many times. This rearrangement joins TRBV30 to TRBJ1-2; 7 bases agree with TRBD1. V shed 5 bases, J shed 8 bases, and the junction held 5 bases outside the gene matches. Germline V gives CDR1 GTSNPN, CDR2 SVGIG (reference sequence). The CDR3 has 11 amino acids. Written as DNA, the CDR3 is TGTGCCTGGTCCGGGACAGCAGGCTACACCTTC. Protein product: CAWSGTAGYTF.

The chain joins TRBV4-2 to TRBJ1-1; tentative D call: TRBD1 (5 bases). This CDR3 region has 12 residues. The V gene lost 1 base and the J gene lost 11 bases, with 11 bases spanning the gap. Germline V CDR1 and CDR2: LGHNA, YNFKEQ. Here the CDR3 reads CASSQGDARAFF. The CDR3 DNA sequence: TGTGCCAGCAGCCAAGGGGACGCAAGGGCTTTCTTT.

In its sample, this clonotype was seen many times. This CDR3 is CASSRYRATEGNQPQHF. CDR3 DNA: TGTGCCAGTAGTCGGTACAGGGCGACGGAGGGCAATCAGCCCCAGCATTTT. This chain connects TRBV19 to TRBJ1-5; tentative D call: TRBD1 (6 bases). The germline gives CDR1 LNHDA, CDR2 SQIVND (reference sequence). V was pared by 5 bases and J by 2 bases, with 19 bases between. CDR3 length equals 17 residues.

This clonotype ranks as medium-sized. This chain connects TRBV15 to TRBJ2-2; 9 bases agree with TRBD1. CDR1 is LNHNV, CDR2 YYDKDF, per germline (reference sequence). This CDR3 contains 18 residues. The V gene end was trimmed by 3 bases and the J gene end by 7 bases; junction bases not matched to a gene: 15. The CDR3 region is CATSSKSGTGRHGGELFF. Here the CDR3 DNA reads TGTGCCACCAGCAGTAAGTCCGGGACAGGGCGCCACGGCGGGGAGCTGTTTTTT.

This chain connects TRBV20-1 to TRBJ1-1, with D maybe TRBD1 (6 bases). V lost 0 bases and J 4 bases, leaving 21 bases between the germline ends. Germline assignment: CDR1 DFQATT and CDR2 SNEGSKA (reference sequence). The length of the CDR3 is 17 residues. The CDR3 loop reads CSARDGGGGRGVTEAFF. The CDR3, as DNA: TGCAGTGCTAGAGATGGAGGAGGTGGCAGGGGAGTCACTGAAGCTTTCTTT.

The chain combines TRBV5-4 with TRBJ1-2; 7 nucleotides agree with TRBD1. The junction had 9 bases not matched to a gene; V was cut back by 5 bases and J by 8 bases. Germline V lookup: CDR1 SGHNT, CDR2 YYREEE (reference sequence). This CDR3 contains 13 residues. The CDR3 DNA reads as TGTGCCAGCAGAGGGGACAGTCTATGGGGCTACACCTTC. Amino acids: CASRGDSLWGYTF.

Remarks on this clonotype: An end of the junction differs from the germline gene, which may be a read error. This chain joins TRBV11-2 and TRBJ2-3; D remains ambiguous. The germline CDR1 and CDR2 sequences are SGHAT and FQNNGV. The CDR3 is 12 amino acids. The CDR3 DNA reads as TGTGCCAACAGCTTGTCAACACATACGCAGTATTTT. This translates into CANSLSTHTQYF.

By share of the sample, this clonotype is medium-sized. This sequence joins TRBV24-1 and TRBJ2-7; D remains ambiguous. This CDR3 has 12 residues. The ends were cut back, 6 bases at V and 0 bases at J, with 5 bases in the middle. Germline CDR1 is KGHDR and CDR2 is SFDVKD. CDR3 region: CATSQGSYEQYF. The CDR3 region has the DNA TGTGCCACCAGTCAAGGCTCCTACGAGCAGTACTTC.

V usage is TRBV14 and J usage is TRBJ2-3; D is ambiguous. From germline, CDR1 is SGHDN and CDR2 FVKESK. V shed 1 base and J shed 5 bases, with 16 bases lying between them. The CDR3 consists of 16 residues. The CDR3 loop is CASSQGVRVVGDTQYF. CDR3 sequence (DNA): TGTGCCAGCAGCCAAGGAGTGCGAGTAGTTGGAGATACGCAGTATTTT.

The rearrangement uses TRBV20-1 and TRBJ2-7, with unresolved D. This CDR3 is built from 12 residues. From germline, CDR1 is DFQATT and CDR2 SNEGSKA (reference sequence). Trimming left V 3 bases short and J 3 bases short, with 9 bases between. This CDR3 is CSASIPRYEQYF. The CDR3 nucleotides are TGCAGTGCTAGTATCCCCCGCTACGAGCAGTACTTC.

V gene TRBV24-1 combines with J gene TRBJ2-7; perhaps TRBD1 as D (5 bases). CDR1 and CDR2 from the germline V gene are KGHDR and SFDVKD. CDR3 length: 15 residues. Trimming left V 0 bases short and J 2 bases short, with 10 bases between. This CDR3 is CATSDLGQGTYEQYF. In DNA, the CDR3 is TGTGCCACCAGTGATTTGGGGCAGGGAACCTACGAGCAGTACTTC.

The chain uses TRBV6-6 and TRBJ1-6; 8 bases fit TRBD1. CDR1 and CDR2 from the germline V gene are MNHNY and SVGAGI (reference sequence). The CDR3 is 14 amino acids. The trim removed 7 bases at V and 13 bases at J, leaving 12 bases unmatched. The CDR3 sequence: CASNKQGDSTPLHF. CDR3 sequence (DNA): TGTGCCAGCAATAAACAGGGGGACTCGACCCCCCTCCACTTT.

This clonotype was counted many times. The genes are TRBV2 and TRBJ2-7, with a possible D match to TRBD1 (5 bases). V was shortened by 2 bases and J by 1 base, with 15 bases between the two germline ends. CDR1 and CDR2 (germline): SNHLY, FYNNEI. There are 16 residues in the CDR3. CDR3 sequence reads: CASSELFGHRSYEQYF. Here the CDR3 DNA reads TGTGCCAGCAGTGAATTGTTTGGACACCGTTCCTACGAGCAGTACTTC.

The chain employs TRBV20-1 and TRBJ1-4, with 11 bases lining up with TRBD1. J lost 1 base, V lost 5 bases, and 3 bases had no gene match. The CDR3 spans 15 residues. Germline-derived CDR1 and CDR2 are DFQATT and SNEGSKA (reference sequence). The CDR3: CSAGGTGGTNEKLFF. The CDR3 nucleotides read TGCAGTGCTGGCGGGACAGGGGGAACTAATGAAAAACTGTTTTTT.

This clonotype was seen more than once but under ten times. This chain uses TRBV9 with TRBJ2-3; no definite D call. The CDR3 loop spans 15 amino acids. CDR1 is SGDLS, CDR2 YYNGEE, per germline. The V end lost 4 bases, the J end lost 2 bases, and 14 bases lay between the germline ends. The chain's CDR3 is CASSPWSIPTDTQYF. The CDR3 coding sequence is TGTGCCAGCAGCCCTTGGTCCATCCCCACAGATACGCAGTATTTT.

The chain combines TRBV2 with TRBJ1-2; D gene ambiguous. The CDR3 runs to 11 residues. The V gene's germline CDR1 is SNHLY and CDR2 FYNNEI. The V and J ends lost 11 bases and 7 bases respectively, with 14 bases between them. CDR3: CAEFGSGGYTF. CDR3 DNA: TGTGCCGAGTTCGGGTCCGGTGGCTACACCTTC.